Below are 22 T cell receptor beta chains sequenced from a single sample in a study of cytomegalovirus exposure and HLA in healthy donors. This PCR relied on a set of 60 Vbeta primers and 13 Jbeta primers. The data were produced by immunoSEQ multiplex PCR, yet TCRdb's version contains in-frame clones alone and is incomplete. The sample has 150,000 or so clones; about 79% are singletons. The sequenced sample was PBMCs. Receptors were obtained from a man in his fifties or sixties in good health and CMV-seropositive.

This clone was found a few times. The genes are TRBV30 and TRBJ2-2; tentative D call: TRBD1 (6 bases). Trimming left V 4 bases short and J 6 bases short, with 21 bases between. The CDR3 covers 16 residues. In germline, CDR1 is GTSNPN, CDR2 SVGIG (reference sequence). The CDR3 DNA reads TGTGCCTGGAAAGGGCAGGGGACGTTTATCGCCGGGGAGCTGTTTTTT. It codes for CAWKGQGTFIAGELFF.

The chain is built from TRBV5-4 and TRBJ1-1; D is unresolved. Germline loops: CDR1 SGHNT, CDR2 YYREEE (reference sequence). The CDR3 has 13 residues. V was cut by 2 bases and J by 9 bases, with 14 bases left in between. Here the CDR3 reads CASSFEDLTQAFF. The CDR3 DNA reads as TGTGCCAGCAGCTTTGAGGACTTAACCCAAGCTTTCTTT. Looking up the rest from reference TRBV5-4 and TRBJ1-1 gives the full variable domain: ETGVTQSPTHLIKTRGQQVTLRCSSQSGHNTVSWYQQALGQGPQFIFQYYREEENGRGNFPPRFSGLQFPNYSSELNVNALELDDSALYLCASSFEDLTQAFFGQGTRLTVV.

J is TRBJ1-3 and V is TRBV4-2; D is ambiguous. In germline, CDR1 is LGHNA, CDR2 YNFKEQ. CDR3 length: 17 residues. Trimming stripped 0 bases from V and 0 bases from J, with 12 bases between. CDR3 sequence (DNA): TGTGCCAGCAGCCAAGATAACCTCGCGTTCTCTGGAAACACCATATATTTT. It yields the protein CASSQDNLAFSGNTIYF.

The CDR3 protein is CASSQEEDSPYEQYF. The CDR3 bases are TGTGCCAGCAGCCAAGAAGAGGACAGCCCCTACGAGCAGTACTTC. The chain is built from TRBV4-2 and TRBJ2-7, with D possibly being TRBD1 (6 bases). V shed 0 bases and J shed 2 bases, with 11 bases lying between them. From germline, CDR1 is LGHNA and CDR2 YNFKEQ. The CDR3 sequence is 15 residues long.

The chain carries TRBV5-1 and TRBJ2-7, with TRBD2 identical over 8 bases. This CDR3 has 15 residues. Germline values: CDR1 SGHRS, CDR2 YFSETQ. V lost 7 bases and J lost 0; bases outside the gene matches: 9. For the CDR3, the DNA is TGCGCCAGCGCTCGTTCAGCGGGGGACTCCTACGAGCAGTACTTC. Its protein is CASARSAGDSYEQYF.

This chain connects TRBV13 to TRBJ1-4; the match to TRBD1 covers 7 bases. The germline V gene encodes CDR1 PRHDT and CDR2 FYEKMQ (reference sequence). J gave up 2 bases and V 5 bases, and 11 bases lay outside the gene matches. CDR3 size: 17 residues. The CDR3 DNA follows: TGTGCCAGCAGCAACCGAAGGGGGCTTGGGACTAATGAAAAACTGTTTTTT. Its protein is CASSNRRGLGTNEKLFF.

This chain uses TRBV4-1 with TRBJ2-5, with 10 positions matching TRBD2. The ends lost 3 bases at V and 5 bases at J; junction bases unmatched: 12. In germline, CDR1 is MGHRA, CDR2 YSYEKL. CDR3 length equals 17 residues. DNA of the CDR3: TGCGCCAGCAGCCAGGCAAATTTAGTAGCGGGGGGTGAGACCCAGTACTTC. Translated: CASSQANLVAGGETQYF.

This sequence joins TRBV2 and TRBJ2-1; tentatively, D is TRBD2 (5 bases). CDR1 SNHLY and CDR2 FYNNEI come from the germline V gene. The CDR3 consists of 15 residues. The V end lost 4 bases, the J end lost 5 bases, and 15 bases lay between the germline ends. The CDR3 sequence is CASSAPAGVHNEQFF. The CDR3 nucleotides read TGTGCCAGCAGTGCGCCGGCCGGGGTTCACAATGAGCAGTTCTTC.

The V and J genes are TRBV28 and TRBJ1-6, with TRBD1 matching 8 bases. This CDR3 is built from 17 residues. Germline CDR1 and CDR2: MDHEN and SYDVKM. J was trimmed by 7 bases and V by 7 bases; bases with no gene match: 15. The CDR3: CASTLPGTGVPNSPLHF. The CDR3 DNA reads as TGTGCCAGCACTCTCCCCGGGACAGGAGTTCCAAATTCACCCCTCCACTTT.

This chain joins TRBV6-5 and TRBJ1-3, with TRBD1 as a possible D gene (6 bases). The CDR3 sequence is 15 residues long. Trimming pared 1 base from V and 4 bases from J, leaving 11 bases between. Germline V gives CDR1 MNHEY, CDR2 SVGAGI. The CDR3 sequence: CASSYFGTPGNTIYF. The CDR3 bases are TGTGCCAGCAGTTACTTCGGGACACCGGGAAACACCATATATTTT.

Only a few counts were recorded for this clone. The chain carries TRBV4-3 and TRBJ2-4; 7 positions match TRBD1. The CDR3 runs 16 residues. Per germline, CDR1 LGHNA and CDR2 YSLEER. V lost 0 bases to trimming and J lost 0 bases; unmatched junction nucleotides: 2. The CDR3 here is CASSQEPGGAKNIQYF. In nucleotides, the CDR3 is TGCGCCAGCAGCCAAGAACCAGGGGGAGCCAAAAACATTCAGTACTTC.

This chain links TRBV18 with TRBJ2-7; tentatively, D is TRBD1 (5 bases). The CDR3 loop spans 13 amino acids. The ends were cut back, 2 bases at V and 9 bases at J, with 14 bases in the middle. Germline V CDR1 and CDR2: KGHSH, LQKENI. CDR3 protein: CASSPATDNGQYF. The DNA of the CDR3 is TGTGCCAGCTCACCAGCCACGGACAATGGGCAGTACTTC. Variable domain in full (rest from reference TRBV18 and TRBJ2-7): NAGVMQNPRHLVRRRGQEARLRCSPMKGHSHVYWYRQLPEEGLKFMVYLQKENIIDESGMPKERFSAEFPKEGPSILRIQQVVRGDSAAYFCASSPATDNGQYFGPGTRLTVT.

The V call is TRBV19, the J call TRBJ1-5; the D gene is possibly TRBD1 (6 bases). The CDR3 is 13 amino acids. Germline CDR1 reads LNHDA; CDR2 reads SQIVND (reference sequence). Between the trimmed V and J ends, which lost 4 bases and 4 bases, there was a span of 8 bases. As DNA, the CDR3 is TGTGCCAGTAGTAGAGGGGGAAATCAGCCCCAGCATTTT. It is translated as CASSRGGNQPQHF.

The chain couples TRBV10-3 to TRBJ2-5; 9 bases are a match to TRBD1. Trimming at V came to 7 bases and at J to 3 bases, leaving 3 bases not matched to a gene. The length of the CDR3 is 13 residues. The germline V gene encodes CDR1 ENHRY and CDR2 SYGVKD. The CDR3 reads CAIMGQGEETQYF. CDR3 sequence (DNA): TGTGCCATCATGGGACAGGGAGAAGAGACCCAGTACTTC.

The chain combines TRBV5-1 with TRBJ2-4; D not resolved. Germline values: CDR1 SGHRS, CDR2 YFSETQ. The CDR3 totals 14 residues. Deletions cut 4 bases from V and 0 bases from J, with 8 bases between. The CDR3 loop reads CASSTSGAKNIQYF. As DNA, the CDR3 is TGCGCCAGCAGCACTTCGGGAGCCAAAAACATTCAGTACTTC. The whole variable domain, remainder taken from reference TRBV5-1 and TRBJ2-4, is KAGVTQTPRYLIKTRGQQVTLSCSPISGHRSVSWYQQTPGQGLQFLFEYFSETQRNKGNFPGRFSGRQFSNSRSEMNVSTLELGDSALYLCASSTSGAKNIQYFGAGTRLSVL.

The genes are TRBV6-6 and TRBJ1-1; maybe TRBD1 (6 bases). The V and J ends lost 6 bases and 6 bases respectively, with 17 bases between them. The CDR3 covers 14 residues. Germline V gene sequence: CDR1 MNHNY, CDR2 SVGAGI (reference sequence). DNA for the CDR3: TGTGCCAGCAGCCCGTCGGGGAGGGGGGCTGAAGCTTTCTTT. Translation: CASSPSGRGAEAFF.

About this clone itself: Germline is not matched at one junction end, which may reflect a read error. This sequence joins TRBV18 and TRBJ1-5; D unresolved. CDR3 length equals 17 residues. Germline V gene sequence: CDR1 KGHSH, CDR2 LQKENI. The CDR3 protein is CASPPQPRQGSNQPQHF. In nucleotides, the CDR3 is TGTGCCAGCCCACCACAGCCTCGACAAGGAAGCAATCAGCCCCAGCATTTT.

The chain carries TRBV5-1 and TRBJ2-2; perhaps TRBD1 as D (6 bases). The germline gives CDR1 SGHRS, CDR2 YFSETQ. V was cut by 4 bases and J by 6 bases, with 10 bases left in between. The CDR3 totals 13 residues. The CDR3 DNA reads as TGCGCCAGCAGCCCAACAGGGTCCGGGGAGCTGTTTTTT. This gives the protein CASSPTGSGELFF.

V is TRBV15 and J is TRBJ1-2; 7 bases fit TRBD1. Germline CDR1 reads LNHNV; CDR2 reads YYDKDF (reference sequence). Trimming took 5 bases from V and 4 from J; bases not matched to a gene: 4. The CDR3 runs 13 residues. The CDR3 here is CATSEGGGYGYTF. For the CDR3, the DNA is TGTGCCACCAGCGAAGGGGGCGGCTATGGCTACACCTTC.

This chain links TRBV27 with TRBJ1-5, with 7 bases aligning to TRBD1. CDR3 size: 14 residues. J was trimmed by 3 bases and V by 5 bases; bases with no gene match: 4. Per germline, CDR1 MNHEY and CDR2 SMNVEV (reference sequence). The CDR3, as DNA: TGTGCCAGCAGTGACAGGGATTTCAATCAGCCCCAGCATTTT. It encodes CASSDRDFNQPQHF.

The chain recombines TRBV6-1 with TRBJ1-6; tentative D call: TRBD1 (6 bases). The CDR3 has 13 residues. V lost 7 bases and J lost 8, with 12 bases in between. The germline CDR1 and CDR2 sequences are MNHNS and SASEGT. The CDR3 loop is CASTRGGDSPLHF. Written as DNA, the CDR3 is TGTGCCAGCACCCGAGGGGGGGATTCACCCCTCCACTTT.

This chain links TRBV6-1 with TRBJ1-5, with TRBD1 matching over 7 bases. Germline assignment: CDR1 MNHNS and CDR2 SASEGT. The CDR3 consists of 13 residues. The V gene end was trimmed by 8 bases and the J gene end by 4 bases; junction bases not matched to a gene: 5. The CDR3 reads CASGGQQNQPQHF. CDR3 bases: TGTGCCAGCGGGGGACAGCAGAATCAGCCCCAGCATTTT.